This TCR beta chain was profiled in a study of blood T cell repertoires in COVID-19. Study at large: COVID-19 samples, acute and convalescent, were from the United States, Italy and Spain. T cells, B-cell-depleted T cells, or PBMCs supplied cDNA or gDNA.

As handled by the study authors: Estimation of nucleated cell counts was performed using reference gene primer amplification. Clones were sequenced by immunoSEQ multiplex PCR, and TCRdb holds only the in-frame ones, with some missing. V, J and clone size reflect that table, while D and trimming were determined from the DNA. The sample includes some 160,000 clones, over 75% of them seen just once. V was shortened by 0 bases and J by 1 base, with 7 bases between the two germline ends. The CDR3 is 14 residues long. Germline V gives CDR1 SGHRS, CDR2 YFSETQ. This clonotype was sampled from a man aged 70-80 years with active or convalescent COVID-19. The V gene is TRBV5-1, the J gene TRBJ1-2; no definite D call. Sequenced: peripheral blood. CDR3 in amino acids: CASSLALSNYGYTF. Written as DNA, the CDR3 is TGCGCCAGCAGCTTGGCGCTCAGTAACTATGGCTACACCTTC.